The 13 T cell receptor beta chains below were found in one sample sequenced in a study of T-cell reconstitution after alpha-beta-depleted transplantation in children. A TCRbeta library incorporating unique molecular identifiers was prepared. TCRdb reprocessed the PCR reads via MiXCR and lists one record per CDR3 protein. The repertoire holds 190,000 or so distinct CDR3 sequences, with about 6.4% as singletons. The source was PBMCs from the stem cell graft donor, collected from the stem cell graft. The receptors were sampled from a human donor who donated a stem cell graft to a child with Wiskott-Aldrich syndrome.

J is TRBJ2-2 and V is TRBV7-6; D is ambiguous. Germline V CDR1 and CDR2: SGHVS, FNYEAQ. This CDR3 has 13 residues. V was clipped by 1 base and J by 5 bases, with 5 bases between them. The chain's CDR3 is CASSLGETGELFF. Here the CDR3 DNA reads TGTGCCAGCAGCTTAGGAGAGACCGGGGAGCTGTTTTTT.

This clonotype was detected many times. CDR3: CASSPAGTSVYNEQFF. The CDR3 region has the DNA TGTGCCAGCAGCCCCGCGGGGACTAGCGTCTACAATGAGCAGTTCTTC. The chain joins TRBV4-2 to TRBJ2-1; 10 bases align to TRBD2. Trimming took 4 bases from V and 3 from J; bases not matched to a gene: 6. This CDR3 region has 16 residues. Per germline, CDR1 LGHNA and CDR2 YNFKEQ.

This clonotype came up many times. The chain joins TRBV24-1 to TRBJ2-5, with 12 bases fitting TRBD2. Germline loops: CDR1 KGHDR, CDR2 SFDVKD. The trim removed 4 bases at V and 2 bases at J, leaving 7 bases unmatched. CDR3 length: 17 residues. This chain's CDR3 is CATSERTSGEPQETQYF. In nucleotides, the CDR3 is TGTGCCACCAGTGAGCGGACTAGCGGGGAACCACAAGAGACCCAGTACTTC.

This clonotype has a handful of counts. The rearrangement links TRBV18 to TRBJ2-3, with TRBD1 matching 12 bases. V lost 3 bases, J lost 4 bases, and 2 bases stayed unmatched. The germline V gene encodes CDR1 KGHSH and CDR2 LQKENI. This CDR3 contains 15 residues. CDR3 sequence (DNA): TGTGCCAGCTCACCCCGGGACAGGGGGCCAGATACGCAGTATTTT. This codes for CASSPRDRGPDTQYF.

As to this clonotype: A much larger clone lies one base from this, so it may be a read error. The rearrangement links TRBV7-2 to TRBJ2-7; no definite D call. V was clipped by 4 bases and J by 2 bases, with 3 bases between them. This CDR3 is 11 amino acids long. Germline V gene sequence: CDR1 SGHTA, CDR2 FQGNSA. This CDR3 reads CASSYAYEQYF. Written as DNA, the CDR3 is TGTGCCAGCAGCTACGCCTACGAGCAGTACTTC. Filled out from reference TRBV7-2 and TRBJ2-7, the complete variable domain reads GAGVSQSPSNKVTEKGKDVELRCDPISGHTALYWYRQSLGQGLEFLIYFQGNSAPDKSGLPSDRFSAERTGGSVSTLTIQRTQQEDSAVYLCASSYAYEQYFGPGTRLTVT.

This clonotype was detected many times. The genes are TRBV2 and TRBJ1-6, with a weak D call TRBD1 (5 bases). The germline V and J ends were trimmed by 3 bases and 3 bases, with 12 bases remaining between them. This CDR3 comprises 16 residues. Germline CDR1 SNHLY, CDR2 FYNNEI. The CDR3 region is CASSDPGINYNSPLHF. In DNA, the CDR3 is TGTGCCAGCAGTGACCCAGGGATCAACTATAATTCACCCCTCCACTTT. The complete variable domain, with remaining parts taken from reference TRBV2 and TRBJ1-6, reads EPEVTQTPSHQVTQMGQEVILRCVPISNHLYFYWYRQILGQKVEFLVSFYNNEISEKSEIFDDQFSVERPDGSNFTLKIRSTKLEDSAMYFCASSDPGINYNSPLHFGNGTRLTVT.

This clonotype has just a few counts. The chain joins TRBV12-3 or TRBV12-4 to TRBJ1-2, with D possibly TRBD1 on 6 matching bases. The CDR3 contains 16 residues. V was cut by 1 base and J by 4 bases, with 16 bases left in between. The CDR3 protein is CASSLDGGPGFYGYTF. The CDR3, as DNA: TGTGCCAGCAGTTTAGATGGGGGGCCGGGGTTCTATGGCTACACCTTC.

The chain joins TRBV3-1 to TRBJ2-2; 8 bases align to TRBD1. Germline CDR1 and CDR2: LGHDT and YNNKEL (reference sequence). The ends lost 1 base at V and 5 bases at J; junction bases unmatched: 3. This CDR3 region has 15 residues. The CDR3 here is CASSQGTGRTGELFF. CDR3 bases: TGTGCCAGCAGCCAAGGGACAGGGAGGACCGGGGAGCTGTTTTTT.

The J gene is TRBJ2-2, the V gene TRBV4-2; tentative D call: TRBD2 (6 bases). The ends were cut back, 8 bases at V and 4 bases at J, with 23 bases in the middle. The germline V gene has CDR1 LGHNA and CDR2 YNFKEQ. The CDR3 spans 17 residues. In DNA, the CDR3 is TGTGCCAGCCTCGGGGGAGCCAGGATCGATACCACCGGGGAGCTGTTTTTT. Encoded protein: CASLGGARIDTTGELFF.

This clonotype has at least ten counts. The chain recombines TRBV6-5 with TRBJ2-2; D remains ambiguous. The V end lost 0 bases, the J end lost 7 bases, and 12 bases lay between the germline ends. The CDR3 length is 15 residues. Germline assignment: CDR1 MNHEY and CDR2 SVGAGI. The CDR3 spells CASSYSIGRIGELFF. Written as DNA, the CDR3 is TGTGCCAGCAGTTACTCGATAGGGCGGATCGGGGAGCTGTTTTTT.

This clonotype was observed at least ten times. The chain has TRBV6-1 and TRBJ1-5; D unclear. The CDR3 extends over 13 amino acids. Between the trimmed V and J ends, which lost 5 bases and 1 base, there was a span of 6 bases. The germline CDR1 and CDR2 sequences are MNHNS and SASEGT. CDR3 sequence: CASSPRSNQPQHF. The CDR3 DNA reads as TGTGCCAGCAGTCCCCGGAGCAATCAGCCCCAGCATTTT.

This clonotype appeared many times. The V and J genes are TRBV12-3 or TRBV12-4 and TRBJ2-2; D is undetermined. V was trimmed by 7 bases and J by 3 bases, leaving 3 bases between them. This CDR3 comprises 11 residues. CDR3 bases: TGTGCCAGCAAGTACACCGGGGAGCTGTTTTTT. Translating gives CASKYTGELFF.

This clonotype appeared many times. V gene TRBV5-1 combines with J gene TRBJ2-2, with D unresolved. V lost 6 bases and J lost 8, with 14 bases in between. Looked up from germline, CDR1 is SGHRS and CDR2 is YFSETQ. This CDR3 contains 13 residues. The CDR3 region is CASKSGVPGELFF. The CDR3 bases are TGCGCCAGCAAATCGGGTGTACCGGGGGAGCTGTTTTTT.